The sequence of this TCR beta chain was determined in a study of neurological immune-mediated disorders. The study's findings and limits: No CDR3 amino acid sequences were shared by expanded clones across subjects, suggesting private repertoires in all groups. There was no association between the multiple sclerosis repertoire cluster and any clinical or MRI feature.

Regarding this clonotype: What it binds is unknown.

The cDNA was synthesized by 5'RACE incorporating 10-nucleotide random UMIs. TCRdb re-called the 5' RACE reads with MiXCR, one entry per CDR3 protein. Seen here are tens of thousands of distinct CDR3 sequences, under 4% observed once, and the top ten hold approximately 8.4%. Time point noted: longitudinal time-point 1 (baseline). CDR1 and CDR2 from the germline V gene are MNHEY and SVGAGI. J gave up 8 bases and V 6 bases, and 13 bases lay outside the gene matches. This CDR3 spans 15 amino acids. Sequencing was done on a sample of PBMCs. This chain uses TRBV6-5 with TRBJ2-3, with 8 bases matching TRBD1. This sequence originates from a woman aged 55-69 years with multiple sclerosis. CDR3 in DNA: TGTGCCAGCAGGCAGGGGGCTCAGAGCTACGGTACGCAGTATTTT. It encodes CASRQGAQSYGTQYF.